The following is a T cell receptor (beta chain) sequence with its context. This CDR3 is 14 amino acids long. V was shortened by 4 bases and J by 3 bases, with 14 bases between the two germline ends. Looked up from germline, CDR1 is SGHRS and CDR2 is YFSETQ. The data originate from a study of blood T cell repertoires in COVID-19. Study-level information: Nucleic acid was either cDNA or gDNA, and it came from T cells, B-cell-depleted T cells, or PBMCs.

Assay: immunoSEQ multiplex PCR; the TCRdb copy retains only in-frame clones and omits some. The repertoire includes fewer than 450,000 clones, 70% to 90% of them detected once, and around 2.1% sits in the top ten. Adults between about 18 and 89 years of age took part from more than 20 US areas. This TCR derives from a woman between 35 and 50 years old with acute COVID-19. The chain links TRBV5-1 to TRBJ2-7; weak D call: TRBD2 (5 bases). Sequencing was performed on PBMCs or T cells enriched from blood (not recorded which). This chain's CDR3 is CASSIGRDFYEQYF. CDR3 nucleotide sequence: TGCGCCAGCAGCATCGGACGGGATTTCTACGAGCAGTACTTC.